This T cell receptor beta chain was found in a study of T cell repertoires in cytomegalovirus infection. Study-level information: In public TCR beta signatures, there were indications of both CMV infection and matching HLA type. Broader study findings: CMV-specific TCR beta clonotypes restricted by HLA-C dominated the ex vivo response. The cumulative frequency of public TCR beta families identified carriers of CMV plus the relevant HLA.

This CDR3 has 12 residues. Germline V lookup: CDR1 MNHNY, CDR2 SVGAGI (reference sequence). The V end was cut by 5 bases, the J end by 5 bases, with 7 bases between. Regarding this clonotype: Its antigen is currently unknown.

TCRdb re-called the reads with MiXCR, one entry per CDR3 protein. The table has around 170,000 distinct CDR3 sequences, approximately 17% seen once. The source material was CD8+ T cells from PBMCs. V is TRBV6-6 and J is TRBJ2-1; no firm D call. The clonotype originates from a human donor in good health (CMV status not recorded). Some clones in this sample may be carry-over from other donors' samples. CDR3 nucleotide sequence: TGTGCCAGCAGTGCGATTGACAATGAGCAGTTCTTC. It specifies CASSAIDNEQFF.